The 24 T cell receptor beta chains below were found in one sample sequenced in a study of cytomegalovirus exposure and HLA in healthy donors. The repertoire was sequenced with immunoSEQ multiplex PCR; TCRdb's copy has only in-frame clones and lacks some. The data show some 140,000 clones, 80% to 90% seen once. Sample: PBMCs. The receptors come from a woman between 18 and 30 years old in good health and CMV-seropositive.

This chain joins TRBV5-6 and TRBJ2-1, with 7 bases lining up with TRBD2. With V trimmed by 4 bases and J by 8 bases, 6 bases remained unmatched. The germline CDR1 and CDR2 sequences are SGHDT and YYEEEE. This CDR3 comprises 13 residues. The CDR3, as DNA: TGTGCCAGCAGCCTCGCGACTAGCTATGAGCAGTTCTTC. It encodes CASSLATSYEQFF.

The J gene is TRBJ1-1, the V gene TRBV28, with 10 bases aligning to TRBD1. The CDR3 spans 17 residues. Germline V gene sequence: CDR1 MDHEN, CDR2 SYDVKM. V lost 1 base, J lost 4 bases, and 9 bases stayed unmatched. In DNA form, the CDR3 reads TGTGCCAGCAGTTTATCCCCCGGGACAGGGGATCGCACTGAAGCTTTCTTT. Translation: CASSLSPGTGDRTEAFF.

The V and J genes are TRBV29-1 and TRBJ2-7; TRBD1 might be the D (5 bases). Trimming shortened V by 3 bases and J by 2 bases, and 8 bases separated the two germline ends. CDR3 length equals 12 residues. Germline V gives CDR1 SQVTM, CDR2 ANQGSEA. CDR3 loop: CSVDDSAYEQYF. In nucleotides, the CDR3 is TGCAGCGTTGATGACAGCGCCTACGAGCAGTACTTC.

V is TRBV18 and J is TRBJ1-2; 8 bases agree with TRBD1. There are 14 residues in the CDR3. Trimming removed 4 bases from V and 2 bases from J; junction bases left unmatched: 3. Germline CDR1 is KGHSH and CDR2 is LQKENI. CDR3 bases: TGTGCCAGCTCACAGGGACAGGCAAACTATGGCTACACCTTC. Amino acid sequence: CASSQGQANYGYTF.

The rearrangement links TRBV30 to TRBJ2-7; 8 bases map to TRBD2. The CDR3 loop spans 14 amino acids. V was clipped by 0 bases and J by 2 bases; unmatched bases: 3. Germline V gene lookup returns CDR1 GTSNPN and CDR2 SVGIG (reference sequence). CDR3 nucleotide sequence: TGTGCCTGGAGTGTTTTTAGCGGGGCCTACGAGCAGTACTTC. Protein product: CAWSVFSGAYEQYF.

This chain joins TRBV28 and TRBJ1-2; TRBD1 matches at 10 bases. V trimming: 11 bases; J trimming: 9 bases; junction bases outside the gene matches: 12. Germline V CDR1 and CDR2: MDHEN, SYDVKM. The CDR3 is 13 residues long. The CDR3 loop is CAGATGQGVSYTF. DNA for the CDR3: TGTGCCGGAGCTACTGGACAGGGGGTTAGCTACACCTTC.

The chain links TRBV11-2 to TRBJ2-7, with 7 bases identical to TRBD1. The CDR3 contains 14 residues. V was clipped by 7 bases and J by 2 bases; unmatched bases: 8. Germline V gene sequence: CDR1 SGHAT, CDR2 FQNNGV. The CDR3 protein is CASTRQGGPYEQYF. In DNA form, the CDR3 reads TGTGCCAGCACCCGTCAAGGGGGCCCCTACGAGCAGTACTTC.

The chain has TRBV7-9 and TRBJ2-3, with D perhaps TRBD2 (6 bases). CDR3 length equals 13 residues. Germline-derived CDR1 and CDR2 are SEHNR and FQNEAQ (reference sequence). The V and J ends lost 6 bases and 3 bases respectively, with 10 bases between them. The CDR3 sequence: CASRSSGTDTQYF. The DNA for the CDR3 is TGTGCCAGCAGATCGAGCGGGACAGATACGCAGTATTTT.

The gene calls are TRBV6-1 and TRBJ2-7; D perhaps matches TRBD1 (6 bases). CDR3 length equals 14 residues. From germline, CDR1 is MNHNS and CDR2 SASEGT. V lost 7 bases and J lost 6, with 19 bases in between. The DNA for the CDR3 is TGTGCCAGCACGTTGGACAGAAGACCCACCGAGCAGTACTTC. Protein: CASTLDRRPTEQYF.

This clone was seen more than once but under ten times. This rearrangement joins TRBV6-6 to TRBJ2-2; D perhaps matches TRBD2 (5 bases). Germline-derived CDR1 and CDR2 are MNHNY and SVGAGI (reference sequence). CDR3 length: 12 amino acids. V lost 2 bases to trimming and J lost 7 bases, with 5 bases between them. The CDR3, as DNA: TGTGCCAGCAGTTACGCGGGCGGGGAGCTGTTTTTT. It yields the protein CASSYAGGELFF.

The CDR3 DNA reads as TGCGCCAGCAGCTTGCGTAAGGGGGCAGGGGATACGCAGTATTTT. Amino acid sequence: CASSLRKGAGDTQYF. V gene TRBV5-1 combines with J gene TRBJ2-3, with 7 bases matching TRBD1. The germline V gene encodes CDR1 SGHRS and CDR2 YFSETQ. V lost 1 base and J lost 6; bases outside the gene matches: 8. The CDR3 extends over 15 amino acids.

The rearrangement uses TRBV19 and TRBJ1-1, with D perhaps matching TRBD1 (6 bases). This CDR3 spans 15 amino acids. V lost 5 bases, J lost 5 bases, and 18 bases lay in between. Per the germline V gene, CDR1 is LNHDA and CDR2 is SQIVND (reference sequence). This CDR3 reads CASSPPTGLRTEAFF. CDR3 sequence (DNA): TGTGCCAGTAGTCCCCCGACAGGATTAAGGACTGAAGCTTTCTTT. The full variable domain, in which reference TRBV19 and TRBJ1-1 provide the parts outside the CDR3, is DGGITQSPKYLFRKEGQNVTLSCEQNLNHDAMYWYRQDPGQGLRLIYYSQIVNDFQKGDIAEGYSVSREKKESFPLTVTSAQKNPTAFYLCASSPPTGLRTEAFFGQGTRLTVV.

CDR3 DNA: TGCGCCAGCAGCTTCGAGGGAGGGGACACTGAAGCTTTCTTT. Amino acid sequence: CASSFEGGDTEAFF. The chain uses TRBV5-1 and TRBJ1-1, with a weak D call TRBD1 (5 bases). Trimming stripped 2 bases from V and 3 bases from J, with 11 bases between. Germline-derived CDR1 and CDR2 are SGHRS and YFSETQ. This CDR3 contains 14 residues.

This clone was recorded only once. The rearrangement uses TRBV27 and TRBJ2-3; a weak D match, TRBD1 (6 bases). CDR1 and CDR2 (germline): MNHEY, SMNVEV (reference sequence). Trimming cost V 5 bases and J 5 bases, with 20 bases left between them. This CDR3 has 16 amino acids. The CDR3 loop reads CASSPTLPQGGDTQYF. The DNA for the CDR3 is TGTGCCAGCAGTCCGACCCTCCCACAGGGCGGAGATACGCAGTATTTT.

V and J are TRBV5-1 and TRBJ2-3; TRBD2 agrees at 10 bases. From germline, CDR1 is SGHRS and CDR2 YFSETQ. V lost 3 bases and J lost 5; bases outside the gene matches: 9. CDR3 length equals 16 residues. Here the CDR3 DNA reads TGCGCCAGCAGCTCCGGGAGCGGGGGGGCCCGAGATACGCAGTATTTT. This sequence encodes CASSSGSGGARDTQYF.

This chain connects TRBV13 to TRBJ2-1; D perhaps matches TRBD2 (6 bases). V was clipped by 5 bases and J by 2 bases, with 19 bases between them. Germline CDR1 PRHDT, CDR2 FYEKMQ (reference sequence). This CDR3 region has 17 residues. CDR3 bases: TGTGCCAGCAGCCAAACCCGGGAGCCAGGGCCCTACAATGAGCAGTTCTTC. Translating gives CASSQTREPGPYNEQFF.

CDR3 nucleotide sequence: TGTGCCAGCAGTGTTGGGACTAGTCACACAGATACGCAGTATTTT. Translating it yields CASSVGTSHTDTQYF. V usage is TRBV6-5 and J usage is TRBJ2-3, with 8 bases aligning to TRBD2. V was pared by 5 bases and J by 2 bases, with 6 bases of the junction left unmatched. The CDR3 is 15 amino acids. The germline CDR1 and CDR2 sequences are MNHEY and SVGAGI.

The chain joins TRBV6-5 to TRBJ2-5; possible D gene TRBD2, 5 bases. This CDR3 is 15 amino acids long. From germline, CDR1 is MNHEY and CDR2 SVGAGI. Trimming removed 2 bases at V and 1 base at J, with 11 bases between. The CDR3 region is CASSYVGRGQETQYF. CDR3 nucleotide sequence: TGTGCCAGCAGTTACGTGGGCCGGGGCCAAGAGACCCAGTACTTC.

This chain uses TRBV29-1 with TRBJ2-7; 9 nucleotides match TRBD2. J gave up 5 bases and V 4 bases, and 12 bases lay outside the gene matches. The CDR3 spans 15 residues. Germline lookup yields CDR1 SQVTM and CDR2 ANQGSEA. CDR3 in amino acids: CSVVKSAGGYHEQYF. DNA of the CDR3: TGCAGCGTTGTTAAATCAGCGGGGGGATATCACGAGCAGTACTTC.

The chain recombines TRBV19 with TRBJ2-1; D may be TRBD2 (5 bases). Trimming took 1 base from V and 0 from J, leaving 13 bases between them. Germline V gene lookup returns CDR1 LNHDA and CDR2 SQIVND (reference sequence). The CDR3 has 17 residues. This CDR3 is CASSIGPGVLSYNEQFF. The CDR3 bases are TGTGCCAGTAGTATAGGTCCCGGGGTCCTCTCCTACAATGAGCAGTTCTTC.

This sequence joins TRBV7-9 and TRBJ1-3; D might be TRBD1 (5 bases). Trimming pared 2 bases from V and 3 bases from J, leaving 17 bases between. The CDR3 consists of 17 residues. Germline V CDR1 and CDR2: SEHNR, FQNEAQ (reference sequence). The CDR3 sequence: CASSLPDGRAIGNTIYF. CDR3 nucleotides: TGTGCCAGCAGCTTACCCGACGGCAGGGCGATTGGAAACACCATATATTTT.

The chain joins TRBV15 to TRBJ2-1; 10 bases line up with TRBD2. J gave up 4 bases and V 7 bases, and 7 bases lay outside the gene matches. Germline lookup yields CDR1 LNHNV and CDR2 YYDKDF (reference sequence). The CDR3 is 15 residues long. The CDR3, as DNA: TGTGCCACCACTCACAGCGGGGGGGCGTACAATGAGCAGTTCTTC. Its protein is CATTHSGGAYNEQFF.

Here the CDR3 DNA reads TGCAGCGCCGGGGGACAGCGCAATGAGCAGTTCTTC. Protein: CSAGGQRNEQFF. This chain uses TRBV29-1 with TRBJ2-1; the D gene is possibly TRBD1 (7 bases). V lost 7 bases to trimming and J lost 6 bases, with 13 bases between them. Germline assignment: CDR1 SQVTM and CDR2 ANQGSEA. The CDR3 runs to 12 residues.

The chain recombines TRBV7-3 with TRBJ2-7; 8 bases agree with TRBD2. Trimming cost V 5 bases and J 1 base; bases outside gene matches: 7. There are 15 residues in the CDR3. CDR1 and CDR2 (germline): SGHTA, FQGTGA. The CDR3 is CASSPIAGPSYEQYF. CDR3 bases: TGTGCCAGCAGCCCCATAGCGGGGCCTTCCTACGAGCAGTACTTC.